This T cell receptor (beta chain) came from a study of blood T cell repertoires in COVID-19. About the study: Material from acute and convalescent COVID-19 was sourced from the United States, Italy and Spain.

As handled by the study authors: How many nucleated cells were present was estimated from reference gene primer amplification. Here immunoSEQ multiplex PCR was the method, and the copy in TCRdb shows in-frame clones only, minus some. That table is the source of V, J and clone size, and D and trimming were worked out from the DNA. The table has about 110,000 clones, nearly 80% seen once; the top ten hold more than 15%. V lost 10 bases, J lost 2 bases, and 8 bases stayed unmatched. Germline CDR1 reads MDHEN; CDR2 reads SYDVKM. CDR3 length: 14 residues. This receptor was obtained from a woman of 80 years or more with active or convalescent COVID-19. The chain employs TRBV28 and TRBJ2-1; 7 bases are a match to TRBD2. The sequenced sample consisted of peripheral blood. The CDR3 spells CATLSSGTYNEQFF. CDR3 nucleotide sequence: TGTGCCACCCTATCCAGCGGGACCTACAATGAGCAGTTCTTC.